This entry features one T cell receptor beta chain sequence. Antigen: not known. Primers used in a second PCR of about 7 to 12 cycles were a sample-barcoded 5' primer and a J-beta primer mix. MiXCR was run by TCRdb on the 5' RACE reads, yielding one entry per CDR3 protein. The sample lists some 1.8 million distinct CDR3 sequences, about two fifths occurring once. V shed 7 bases and J 4 bases; nucleotides not matched to a gene: 5. The CDR3 extends over 14 amino acids. Germline lookup yields CDR1 SQVTM and CDR2 ANQGSEA. This sample stems from a study of blood T cells in healthy people across ages. Overall study findings and caveats: Strongly correlated with naive T cell percentage was TCR beta diversity. Observed TCR beta diversity per million T cells went down as age went up. This fall followed a roughly linear course with age.

Total RNA amounts of at least 5 micrograms were extracted per sample. This sequence was found in a human donor in good health. The V and J genes are TRBV29-1 and TRBJ2-2, with TRBD1 identical over 11 bases. Sequenced sample: blood. CDR3 in amino acids: CSGRTGGLTGELFF. CDR3 bases: TGCAGCGGACGGACAGGGGGCCTCACCGGGGAGCTGTTTTTT.